Following are 30 T cell receptor beta chains from one sample sequenced in a study of blood T cell repertoires in COVID-19. The table came from immunoSEQ multiplex PCR; TCRdb's copy has only in-frame clones and leaves some out. The sample shows around 470,000 clones, roughly nine tenths of them seen only once. The sample was peripheral blood. All receptors derive from a young man with COVID-19, enrolled during active disease.

J is TRBJ1-1 and V is TRBV5-1; D remains ambiguous. This CDR3 is 14 amino acids long. The V end was cut by 5 bases, the J end by 0 bases, with 11 bases between. The germline V gene has CDR1 SGHRS and CDR2 YFSETQ. This chain's CDR3 is CASSVARVNTEAFF. CDR3 in DNA: TGCGCCAGCAGTGTTGCCCGGGTGAACACTGAAGCTTTCTTT.

This clone has a single count. V gene TRBV6-5 combines with J gene TRBJ2-1; 8 positions match TRBD2. Germline values: CDR1 MNHEY, CDR2 SVGAGI. With V trimmed by 8 bases and J by 7 bases, 13 bases remained unmatched. This CDR3 region has 15 residues. The CDR3 here is CASVSLAGGRNEQFF. Written as DNA, the CDR3 is TGTGCCAGCGTCTCGTTGGCGGGGGGAAGGAATGAGCAGTTCTTC.

The chain joins TRBV7-2 to TRBJ1-6; a weak D match, TRBD1 (5 bases). This CDR3 is built from 12 residues. The ends were cut back, 0 bases at V and 15 bases at J, with 9 bases in the middle. Germline CDR1 SGHTA, CDR2 FQGNSA. The CDR3 spells CASSLAGGYLHF. The CDR3 DNA sequence: TGTGCCAGCAGCTTAGCGGGGGGATACCTCCACTTT.

The gene calls are TRBV5-1 and TRBJ1-4; D is ambiguous. This CDR3 region has 15 residues. V shed 0 bases and J shed 5 bases, with 11 bases lying between them. CDR1 and CDR2 from the germline V gene are SGHRS and YFSETQ. For the CDR3, the DNA is TGCGCCAGCAGCTTGGCCAACAGAAGAAATGAAAAACTGTTTTTT. It yields the protein CASSLANRRNEKLFF.

The chain is built from TRBV5-1 and TRBJ2-7, with D tentatively TRBD1 (5 bases). Trimming pared 3 bases from V and 2 bases from J, leaving 12 bases between. The CDR3 extends over 14 amino acids. Per germline, CDR1 SGHRS and CDR2 YFSETQ. The CDR3 reads CASSSRQNPYEQYF. The CDR3 region has the DNA TGCGCCAGCAGCTCGCGACAGAATCCCTACGAGCAGTACTTC.

Only one count was recorded for this clone. The rearrangement links TRBV29-1 to TRBJ2-7, with D perhaps matching TRBD1 (6 bases). V was pared by 6 bases and J by 6 bases, with 18 bases between. The germline V gene has CDR1 SQVTM and CDR2 ANQGSEA. This CDR3 contains 13 residues. In DNA form, the CDR3 reads TGCAGCGTCCTCCACAGGGAAGGCCTCGAGCAGTACTTC. This sequence encodes CSVLHREGLEQYF.

The chain links TRBV2 to TRBJ2-1; 7 nucleotides match TRBD2. Germline CDR1 SNHLY, CDR2 FYNNEI. With 3 bases clipped from V and 9 bases from J, the junction kept 8 bases outside the gene matches. The CDR3 covers 14 residues. CDR3 loop: CASSDVAGDGEQFF. The CDR3 DNA is TGTGCCAGCAGTGATGTTGCGGGAGACGGTGAGCAGTTCTTC. The full variable domain, its missing parts supplied by reference TRBV2 and TRBJ2-1, is EPEVTQTPSHQVTQMGQEVILRCVPISNHLYFYWYRQILGQKVEFLVSFYNNEISEKSEIFDDQFSVERPDGSNFTLKIRSTKLEDSAMYFCASSDVAGDGEQFFGPGTRLTVL.

The rearrangement uses TRBV24-1 and TRBJ1-1; tentatively, D is TRBD1 (5 bases). V gave up 2 bases and J gave up 5 bases, with 11 bases separating them. Germline V gene lookup returns CDR1 KGHDR and CDR2 SFDVKD. CDR3 length: 14 amino acids. The CDR3 loop reads CATSDSTRVTEAFF. In DNA, the CDR3 is TGTGCCACCAGTGATTCGACCAGGGTAACTGAAGCTTTCTTT.

The chain joins TRBV10-3 to TRBJ2-1; 10 positions agree with TRBD2. Trimming removed 6 bases from V and 8 bases from J; junction bases left unmatched: 4. Germline V lookup: CDR1 ENHRY, CDR2 SYGVKD. The CDR3 consists of 13 residues. CDR3 loop: CAIRAGTSDEQFF. The CDR3 DNA follows: TGTGCCATCAGGGCCGGGACTAGCGATGAGCAGTTCTTC.

The rearrangement links TRBV5-6 to TRBJ1-2, with 8 bases lining up with TRBD1. The CDR3 sequence is 14 residues long. V lost 5 bases to trimming and J lost 4 bases; unmatched junction nucleotides: 7. Germline V gives CDR1 SGHDT, CDR2 YYEEEE. The CDR3, as DNA: TGTGCCAGCAGGGCCGGGACAGGATTCTATGGCTACACCTTC. It encodes CASRAGTGFYGYTF.

This chain connects TRBV5-1 to TRBJ2-1; maybe TRBD1 (6 bases). Germline V CDR1 and CDR2: SGHRS, YFSETQ. The CDR3 contains 16 residues. Trimming shortened V by 2 bases and J by 1 base, and 13 bases separated the two germline ends. This CDR3 is CASSLGWGQSYNEQFF. The CDR3, as DNA: TGCGCCAGCAGCTTAGGCTGGGGGCAATCCTACAATGAGCAGTTCTTC.

CDR3: CASSEQGSHGYTF. CDR3 coding DNA: TGTGCCAGCAGTGAGCAGGGTTCGCATGGCTACACCTTC. The chain combines TRBV27 with TRBJ1-2; D is possibly TRBD1 (5 bases). CDR1 and CDR2 from the germline V gene are MNHEY and SMNVEV (reference sequence). Trimming removed 5 bases at V and 6 bases at J, with 13 bases between. The CDR3 runs to 13 residues.

The chain couples TRBV15 to TRBJ1-2; no reliable D call. Germline V gene lookup returns CDR1 LNHNV and CDR2 YYDKDF (reference sequence). CDR3 length equals 14 residues. Trimming shortened V by 1 base and J by 4 bases, and 10 bases separated the two germline ends. This chain's CDR3 is CATSRVAPSYGYTF. The CDR3 DNA sequence: TGTGCCACCAGCAGAGTGGCACCATCCTATGGCTACACCTTC.

The V gene is TRBV18, the J gene TRBJ1-4; 7 bases agree with TRBD1. Germline V CDR1 and CDR2: KGHSH, LQKENI. The length of the CDR3 is 15 residues. V shed 3 bases, J shed 4 bases, and the junction held 5 bases outside the gene matches. CDR3 amino acids: CASSPRGQFNEKLFF. CDR3 DNA: TGTGCCAGCTCACCGAGGGGACAGTTTAATGAAAAACTGTTTTTT.

This clone was observed once. The V and J genes are TRBV7-9 and TRBJ1-4, with 11 bases that match TRBD1. Germline V gene lookup returns CDR1 SEHNR and CDR2 FQNEAQ (reference sequence). With 6 bases clipped from V and 6 bases from J, the junction kept 9 bases outside the gene matches. The CDR3 is 16 amino acids. The CDR3 coding sequence is TGTGCCAGCAGTCCCACTCCGGGACAGGGGGATGAAAAACTGTTTTTT. Translation gives CASSPTPGQGDEKLFF.

The rearrangement links TRBV5-1 to TRBJ2-3; no firm D call. CDR3 size: 12 residues. Germline V CDR1 and CDR2: SGHRS, YFSETQ. The V end lost 0 bases, the J end lost 6 bases, and 5 bases lay between the germline ends. The CDR3 DNA is TGCGCCAGCAGCTTGGAGGAGGATACGCAGTATTTT. Amino acids: CASSLEEDTQYF.

The J gene is TRBJ2-2, the V gene TRBV6-5; 9 nucleotides line up with TRBD2. This CDR3 comprises 16 residues. With 2 bases clipped from V and 5 bases from J, the junction kept 6 bases outside the gene matches. Germline loops: CDR1 MNHEY, CDR2 SVGAGI. CDR3 in amino acids: CASSYGAGGVTGELFF. CDR3 in DNA: TGTGCCAGCAGTTACGGAGCGGGGGGAGTGACCGGGGAGCTGTTTTTT.

The V and J genes are TRBV12-3 or TRBV12-4 and TRBJ2-1, with a possible D match to TRBD2 (6 bases). CDR3 size: 12 residues. V was cut by 6 bases and J by 8 bases, with 11 bases left in between. CDR3 loop: CASRRLGDEQFF. As DNA, the CDR3 is TGTGCCAGCAGGAGACTAGGCGATGAGCAGTTCTTC.

The genes are TRBV11-2 and TRBJ2-3; the match to TRBD1 covers 8 bases. V lost 8 bases, J lost 4 bases, and 11 bases stayed unmatched. The CDR3 covers 15 residues. Germline V gives CDR1 SGHAT, CDR2 FQNNGV. The CDR3 protein is CASGAAGGSADTQYF. CDR3 nucleotide sequence: TGTGCCAGCGGCGCGGCAGGGGGCAGCGCAGATACGCAGTATTTT.

The chain combines TRBV9 with TRBJ2-3, with 7 bases identical to TRBD1. The CDR3 has 14 residues. In germline, CDR1 is SGDLS, CDR2 YYNGEE. V was clipped by 4 bases and J by 2 bases; unmatched bases: 4. CDR3 amino acids: CASSRQGNTDTQYF. CDR3 sequence (DNA): TGTGCCAGCAGCAGACAGGGTAACACAGATACGCAGTATTTT.

The chain combines TRBV5-4 with TRBJ2-2; D is unclear. V was pared by 0 bases and J by 3 bases, with 9 bases between. Looked up from germline, CDR1 is SGHNT and CDR2 is YYREEE (reference sequence). The CDR3 contains 15 residues. In DNA form, the CDR3 reads TGTGCCAGCAGCTTGGACAGATCAGACACCGGGGAGCTGTTTTTT. As protein: CASSLDRSDTGELFF.

This clone was observed a single time. The chain couples TRBV2 to TRBJ1-4, with TRBD1 matching over 9 bases. CDR3 size: 16 residues. Trimming cost V 1 base and J 7 bases; bases outside gene matches: 7. From germline, CDR1 is SNHLY and CDR2 FYNNEI. CDR3 DNA: TGTGCCAGCAGTGAAGGGTCGCGGGACAGGGTTGAAAAACTGTTTTTT. Translation: CASSEGSRDRVEKLFF.

V is TRBV7-9 and J is TRBJ2-7, with D uncertain. The CDR3 has 13 amino acids. Germline-derived CDR1 and CDR2 are SEHNR and FQNEAQ (reference sequence). V shed 4 bases and J shed 1 base, with 8 bases lying between them. The CDR3 nucleotides read TGTGCCAGCAGCTACTCAACTTCCTACGAGCAGTACTTC. Residues: CASSYSTSYEQYF.

This clone has just one count. The chain couples TRBV6-5 to TRBJ2-7; TRBD2 matches 8 bases. The CDR3 covers 14 residues. Trimming removed 5 bases from V and 4 bases from J; junction bases left unmatched: 7. The germline gives CDR1 MNHEY, CDR2 SVGAGI. CDR3 coding DNA: TGTGCCAGCAGTCCCGGGGGGGGGATGTACGAGCAGTACTTC. Translation: CASSPGGGMYEQYF.

This clone was seen once. This chain uses TRBV11-3 with TRBJ2-1, with 12 bases that match TRBD2. Germline V gives CDR1 SGHNT, CDR2 YENEEA. This CDR3 contains 16 residues. The ends lost 4 bases at V and 10 bases at J; junction bases unmatched: 11. CDR3 in amino acids: CASSSVPLAGGGEQFF. CDR3 DNA sequence: TGTGCCAGCAGCTCCGTGCCTCTAGCGGGAGGGGGGGAGCAGTTCTTC.

The chain links TRBV5-6 to TRBJ2-5; possible D gene TRBD1, 6 bases. CDR1 is SGHDT and CDR2 is YYEEEE in the germline V gene. CDR3 length: 13 amino acids. V shed 1 base and J shed 5 bases, with 9 bases lying between them. The CDR3 loop is CASSLWGRETQYF. The CDR3 nucleotides read TGTGCCAGCAGCTTGTGGGGGCGGGAGACCCAGTACTTC.

This rearrangement joins TRBV6-6 to TRBJ1-5; no clear D. The germline V and J ends were trimmed by 7 bases and 7 bases, with 23 bases remaining between them. This CDR3 spans 16 amino acids. The germline gives CDR1 MNHNY, CDR2 SVGAGI (reference sequence). CDR3 sequence: CASTKKAGLDQQPQHF. The CDR3 bases are TGTGCCAGCACGAAAAAAGCGGGCCTGGATCAGCAGCCCCAGCATTTT.

V gene TRBV7-2 combines with J gene TRBJ2-7; 10 nucleotides agree with TRBD2. Germline CDR1 and CDR2: SGHTA and FQGNSA. J gave up 2 bases and V 5 bases, and 9 bases lay outside the gene matches. The CDR3 totals 16 residues. CDR3 coding DNA: TGTGCCAGCAGCCTACTAGCGGGGCAGGGCCCCTACGAGCAGTACTTC. This sequence encodes CASSLLAGQGPYEQYF.

The rearrangement uses TRBV6-4 and TRBJ1-5; possibly TRBD1 for D (5 bases). Between the trimmed V and J ends, which lost 5 bases and 1 base, there was a span of 12 bases. Germline V CDR1 and CDR2: MRHNA, SNTAGT. The CDR3 has 15 amino acids. As DNA, the CDR3 is TGTGCCAGCAGTACCGGAGGGGTGAGCAATCAGCCCCAGCATTTT. The encoded protein is CASSTGGVSNQPQHF.

The chain has TRBV3-1 (or the pseudogene TRBV3-2) and TRBJ1-2; D gene uncertain. The germline V and J ends were trimmed by 1 base and 10 bases, with 10 bases remaining between them. Germline assignment: CDR1 LGHDT and CDR2 YNNKEL (reference sequence). The CDR3 is 12 residues long. CDR3 bases: TGTGCCAGCAGCCAAGCCGTCGGGGTCTACACCTTC. Protein: CASSQAVGVYTF.